Below, one T cell receptor beta chain is given with its context. Antigen specificity is unknown. The CDR3 contains 15 residues. V dropped 2 bases and J dropped 8 bases, with 16 bases sitting between them. Looked up from germline, CDR1 is DFQATT and CDR2 is SNEGSKA (reference sequence). The sample comes from a study of post-analysis software for immune sequencing data. Study context: As for disease course, relapsing-remitting, secondary progressive and progressive-relapsing multiple sclerosis were all included. Study-wide points: Five TRBV segments were more frequent in patients than controls; TRBV5-6, TRBV5-1 and TRBV20-1 belonged to this group.

Built from TCR beta cDNA, the libraries had unique molecular identifiers in them. In TCRdb, the PCR reads were re-called with MiXCR into one record per CDR3 protein. The table includes more than 350,000 distinct CDR3 sequences, approximately 38% detected once. The sequencing input was blood. This chain uses TRBV20-1 with TRBJ1-6; possible D gene TRBD1, 5 bases. This clonotype was obtained from a girl aged 2-10 years with multiple sclerosis. The CDR3 loop is CSARRPGRLYSPLHF. CDR3 DNA sequence: TGCAGTGCTAGACGTCCGGGACGATTGTATTCACCCCTCCACTTT.